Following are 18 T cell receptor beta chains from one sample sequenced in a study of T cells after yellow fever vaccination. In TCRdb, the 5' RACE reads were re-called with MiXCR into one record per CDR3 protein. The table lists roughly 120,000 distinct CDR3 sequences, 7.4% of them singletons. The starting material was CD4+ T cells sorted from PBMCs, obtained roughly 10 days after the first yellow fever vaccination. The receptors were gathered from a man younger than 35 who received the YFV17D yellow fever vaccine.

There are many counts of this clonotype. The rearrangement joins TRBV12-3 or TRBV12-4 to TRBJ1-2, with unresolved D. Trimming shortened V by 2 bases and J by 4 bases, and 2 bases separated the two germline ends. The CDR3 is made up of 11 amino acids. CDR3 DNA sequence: TGTGCCAGCAGTTTATTCTATGGCTACACCTTC. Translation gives CASSLFYGYTF.

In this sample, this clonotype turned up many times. Here the CDR3 reads CASSLDWTQTNSPLHF. The CDR3 nucleotides read TGTGCCAGCAGCTTAGATTGGACGCAGACCAATTCACCCCTCCACTTT. The rearrangement links TRBV11-2 to TRBJ1-6; no definite D call. The germline V gene encodes CDR1 SGHAT and CDR2 FQNNGV. This CDR3 has 16 amino acids. Between the trimmed V and J ends, which lost 0 bases and 7 bases, there was a span of 13 bases. The full variable domain, completed using reference TRBV11-2 and TRBJ1-6, is EAGVAQSPRYKIIEKRQSVAFWCNPISGHATLYWYQQILGQGPKLLIQFQNNGVVDDSQLPKDRFSAERLKGVDSTLKIQPAKLEDSAVYLCASSLDWTQTNSPLHFGNGTRLTVT.

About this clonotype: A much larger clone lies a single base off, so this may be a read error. The CDR3, as DNA: TGTGCCAGAAGTTTTTCTAGCAGAGAGACCCAGTACTTC. It specifies CARSFSSRETQYF. The V and J genes are TRBV27 and TRBJ2-5, with D perhaps TRBD2 (5 bases). The CDR3 extends over 13 amino acids. Germline CDR1 and CDR2: MNHEY and SMNVEV (reference sequence).

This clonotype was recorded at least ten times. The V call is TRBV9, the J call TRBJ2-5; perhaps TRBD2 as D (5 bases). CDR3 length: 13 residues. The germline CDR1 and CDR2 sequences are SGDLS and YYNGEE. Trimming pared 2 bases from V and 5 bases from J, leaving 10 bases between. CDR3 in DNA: TGTGCCAGCAGCGTCGACTATGGGGAGACCCAGTACTTC. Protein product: CASSVDYGETQYF.

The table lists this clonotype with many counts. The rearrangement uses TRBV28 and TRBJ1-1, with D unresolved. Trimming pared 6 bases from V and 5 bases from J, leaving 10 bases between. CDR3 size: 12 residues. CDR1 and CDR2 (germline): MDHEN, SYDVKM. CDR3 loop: CASRSPVTEAFF. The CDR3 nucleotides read TGTGCCAGCAGGTCTCCTGTTACTGAAGCTTTCTTT.

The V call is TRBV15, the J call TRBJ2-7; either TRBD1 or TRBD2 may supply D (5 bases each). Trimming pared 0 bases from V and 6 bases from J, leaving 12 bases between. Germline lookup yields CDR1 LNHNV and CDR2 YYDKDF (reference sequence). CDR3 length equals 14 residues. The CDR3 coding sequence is TGTGCCACCAGCAGAGAATTGGGGGTAGGCGAGCAGTACTTC. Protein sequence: CATSRELGVGEQYF.

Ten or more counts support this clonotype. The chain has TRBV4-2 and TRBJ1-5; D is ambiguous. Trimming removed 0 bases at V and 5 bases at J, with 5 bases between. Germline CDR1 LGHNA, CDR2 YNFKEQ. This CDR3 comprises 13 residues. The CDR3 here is CASSQEVYQPQHF. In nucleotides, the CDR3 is TGTGCCAGCAGCCAAGAGGTGTATCAGCCCCAGCATTTT.

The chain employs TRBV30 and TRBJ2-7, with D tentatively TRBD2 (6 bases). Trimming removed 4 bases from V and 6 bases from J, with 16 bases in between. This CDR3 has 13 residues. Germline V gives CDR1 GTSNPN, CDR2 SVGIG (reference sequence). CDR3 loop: CAWTMGGGLEQYF. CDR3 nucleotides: TGTGCCTGGACGATGGGGGGTGGGCTCGAGCAGTACTTC.

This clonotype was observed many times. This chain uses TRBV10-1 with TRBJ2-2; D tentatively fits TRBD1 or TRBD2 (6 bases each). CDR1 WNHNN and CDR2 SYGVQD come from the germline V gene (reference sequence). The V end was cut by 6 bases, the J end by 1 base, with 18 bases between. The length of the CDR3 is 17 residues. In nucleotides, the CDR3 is TGCGCCAGCAGCGAGGCGGGGTTGGGACAGAACACCGGGGAGCTGTTTTTT. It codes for CASSEAGLGQNTGELFF.

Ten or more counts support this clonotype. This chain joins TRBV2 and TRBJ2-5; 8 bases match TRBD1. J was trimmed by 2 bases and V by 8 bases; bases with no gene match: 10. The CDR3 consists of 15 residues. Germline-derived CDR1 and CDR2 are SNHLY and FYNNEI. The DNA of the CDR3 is TGTGCCAGCGCGTCTCGGACAGGGATACAAGAGACCCAGTACTTC. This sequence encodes CASASRTGIQETQYF.

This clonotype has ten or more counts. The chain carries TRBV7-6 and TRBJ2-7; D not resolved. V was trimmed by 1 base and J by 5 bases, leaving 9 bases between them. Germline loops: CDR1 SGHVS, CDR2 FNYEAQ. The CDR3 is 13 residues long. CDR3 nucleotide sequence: TGTGCCAGCAGCTTAGAGGGCTGGAACGAGCAGTACTTC. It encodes CASSLEGWNEQYF.

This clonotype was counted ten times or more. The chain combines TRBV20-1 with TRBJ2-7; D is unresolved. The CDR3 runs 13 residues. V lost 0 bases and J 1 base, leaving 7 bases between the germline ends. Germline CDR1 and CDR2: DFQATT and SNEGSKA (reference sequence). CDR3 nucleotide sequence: TGCAGTGCTAGAGATCCCCCATCCTACGAGCAGTACGTC. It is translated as CSARDPPSYEQYV.

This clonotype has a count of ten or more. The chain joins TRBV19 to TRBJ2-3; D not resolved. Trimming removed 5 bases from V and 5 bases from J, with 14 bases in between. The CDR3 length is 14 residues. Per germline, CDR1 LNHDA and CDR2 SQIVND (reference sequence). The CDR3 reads CASSHQKGVDTQYF. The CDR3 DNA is TGTGCCAGTAGTCACCAGAAAGGAGTAGATACGCAGTATTTT.

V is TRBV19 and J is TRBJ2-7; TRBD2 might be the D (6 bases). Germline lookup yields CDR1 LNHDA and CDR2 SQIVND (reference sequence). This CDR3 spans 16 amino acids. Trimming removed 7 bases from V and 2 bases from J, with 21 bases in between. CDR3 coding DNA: TGTGCCAGTATAGGGCGGGGTATGGACGGAACCTACGAGCAGTACTTC. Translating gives CASIGRGMDGTYEQYF.

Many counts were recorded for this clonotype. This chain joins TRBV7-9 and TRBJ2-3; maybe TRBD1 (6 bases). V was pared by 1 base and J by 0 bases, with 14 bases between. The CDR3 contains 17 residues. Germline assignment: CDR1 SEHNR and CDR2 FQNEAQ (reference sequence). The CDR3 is CASSLENMDRSTDTQYF. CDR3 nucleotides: TGTGCCAGCAGCTTAGAAAATATGGACAGAAGCACAGATACGCAGTATTTT. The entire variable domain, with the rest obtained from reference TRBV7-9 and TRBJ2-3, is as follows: DTGVSQNPRHKITKRGQNVTFRCDPISEHNRLYWYRQTLGQGPEFLTYFQNEAQLEKSRLLSDRFSAERPKGSFSTLEIQRTEQGDSAMYLCASSLENMDRSTDTQYFGPGTRLTVL.

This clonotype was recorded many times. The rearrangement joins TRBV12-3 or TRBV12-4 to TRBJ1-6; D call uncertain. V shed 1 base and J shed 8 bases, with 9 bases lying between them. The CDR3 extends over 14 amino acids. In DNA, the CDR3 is TGTGCCAGCAGTTTAGAACGGGTTGATTCACCCCTCCACTTT. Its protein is CASSLERVDSPLHF.

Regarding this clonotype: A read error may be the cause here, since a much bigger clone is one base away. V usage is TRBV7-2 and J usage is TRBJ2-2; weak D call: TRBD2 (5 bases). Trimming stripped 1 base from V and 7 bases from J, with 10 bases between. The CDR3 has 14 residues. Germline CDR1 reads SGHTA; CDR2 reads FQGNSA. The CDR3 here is CASSLVWGDGELFF. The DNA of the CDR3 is TGTGCCAGCAGCTTAGTTTGGGGAGACGGGGAGCTGTTTTTT.

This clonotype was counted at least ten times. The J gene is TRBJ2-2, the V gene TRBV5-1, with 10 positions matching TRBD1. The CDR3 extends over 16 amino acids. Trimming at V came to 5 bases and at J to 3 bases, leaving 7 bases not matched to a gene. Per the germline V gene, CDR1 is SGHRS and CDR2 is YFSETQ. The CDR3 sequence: CASSSSGTGDTGELFF. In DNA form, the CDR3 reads TGCGCCAGCAGTTCATCCGGGACAGGGGACACCGGGGAGCTGTTTTTT.